The text below deals with one T cell receptor beta chain. V was clipped by 4 bases and J by 6 bases, with 10 bases between them. Per the germline V gene, CDR1 is MGHRA and CDR2 is YSYEKL. CDR3 length equals 13 residues. This sample stems from a study of blood T cell repertoires in COVID-19. At the level of the study: Italy, Spain and the United States were the sources of the convalescent and acute COVID-19 samples. Sources were T cells, B-cell-depleted T cells, or PBMCs; the material itself was cDNA or gDNA.

As originally analysed: The authors estimated nucleated cell counts from reference gene primer amplification. The method was immunoSEQ multiplex PCR; TCRdb's version includes in-frame clones alone and lacks a portion of them. V and J calls and clone size are given by that table; D and trimming were obtained from the DNA. The table shows about 52,000 clones, with around 90% occurring only once. V usage is TRBV4-1 and J usage is TRBJ2-1; D is undetermined. Sequenced material: peripheral blood. This TCR was sampled from a human donor in a cohort sampled during active COVID-19. The DNA of the CDR3 is TGCGCCAGCAGCCTCCGACAAGGCAATGAGCAGTTCTTC. It codes for CASSLRQGNEQFF.